Listed below are T cell receptor beta chains from one sample, sequenced in a study of T cell responses to AZD1222 COVID-19 vaccine. Clones were read by immunoSEQ multiplex PCR, and TCRdb kept only the in-frame ones, dropping some. The repertoire consists of approximately 57,000 clones, with 70% to 90% occurring once and the leading ten covering 16%. Material: peripheral blood, obtained on day 0 of AZD1222 vaccination. The receptors were sampled from an adult in good health. Both conserved end residues are part of each CDR3. The D gene is left open where the match is weak. Clone sizes are given selectively: once, few, many, or a class where the clone is expanded.

j_call v_call clone_size d_call cdr3_aa cdr3_nt
TRBJ2-3 TRBV10-3 NA NA CAINPKTGRSTDTQYF TGTGCCATCAACCCAAAGACAGGCCGCTCCACAGATACGCAGTATTTT
TRBJ2-5 TRBV5-1 NA NA CASSLISQETQYF TGCGCCAGCAGCTTGATTTCCCAAGAGACCCAGTACTTC
TRBJ2-7 TRBV5-1 NA NA CASSPTDNPYSYEQYF TGCGCCAGCAGCCCAACAGACAACCCCTATTCCTACGAGCAGTACTTC
TRBJ1-4 TRBV10-3 NA NA CAISEHNSRAENEKLFF TGTGCCATCAGTGAGCATAATTCTAGGGCGGAGAATGAAAAACTGTTTTTT
TRBJ1-5 TRBV7-8 NA TRBD1 CASSLRGTSGTGKIFRNQPQHF TGTGCCAGCAGCTTAAGGGGGACCTCCGGGACAGGGAAAATATTTAGGAATCAGCCCCAGCATTTT
TRBJ1-2 TRBV14 NA NA CASSHLPATWNGYTF TGTGCCAGCAGCCACTTACCAGCGACCTGGAACGGCTACACCTTC
TRBJ1-2 TRBV28 NA TRBD1 CASSLTRTGEYGYTF TGTGCCAGCAGTCTTACCCGGACAGGGGAATATGGCTACACCTTC
TRBJ1-4 TRBV18 NA TRBD1 CASSRQGPLVATNEKLFF TGTGCCAGCTCAAGACAGGGGCCCCTAGTTGCAACTAATGAAAAACTGTTTTTT
TRBJ2-7 TRBV5-4 NA NA CASSFPDASYEQYF TGTGCCAGCAGCTTTCCGGACGCCTCCTACGAGCAGTACTTC
TRBJ1-2 TRBV29-1 once NA CSARQENYGYTF TGCAGCGCAAGACAGGAGAACTATGGCTACACCTTC
TRBJ1-4 TRBV18 NA NA CASSLGENEKLFF TGTGCCAGCTCACTAGGGGAAAATGAAAAACTGTTTTTT
TRBJ2-1 TRBV28 NA TRBD2 CASRNPGLAGDEQFF TGTGCCAGCAGGAATCCGGGACTAGCGGGTGATGAGCAGTTCTTC
TRBJ2-2 TRBV4-1 NA TRBD2 CASSQSSSGRAGGELFF TGCGCCAGCAGCCAATCCAGTAGCGGGAGGGCCGGCGGGGAGCTGTTTTTT
TRBJ1-2 TRBV18 NA TRBD1 CASSEGALDYGYTF TGTGCCAGCTCGGAGGGGGCTCTCGACTATGGCTACACCTTC
TRBJ1-2 TRBV28 NA NA CASSYNILRGNRYGYTF TGTGCCAGCAGTTACAATATTCTTAGGGGGAACCGCTATGGCTACACCTTC
TRBJ1-2 TRBV28 NA TRBD1 CASSSGQGYYGYTF TGTGCCAGCAGTTCCGGACAGGGATACTATGGCTACACCTTC
TRBJ1-3 TRBV5-8 NA NA CASSLPDRHGNTIYF TGTGCCAGCAGCTTGCCCGACAGGCATGGAAACACCATATATTTT
TRBJ2-1 TRBV24-1 NA NA CATSDLPSNPSSYNEQFF TGTGCCACCAGTGATTTGCCCTCAAACCCAAGCTCCTACAATGAGCAGTTCTTC
TRBJ2-3 TRBV5-4 NA TRBD2 CASSLRAGGTFDTQYF TGTGCCAGCAGCCTCCGGGCGGGAGGTACCTTCGATACGCAGTATTTT
TRBJ1-2 TRBV2 medium-sized NA CASSEAGVSVGF TGTGCCAGCAGTGAAGCGGGGGTATCGGTCGGCTTC
TRBJ2-1 TRBV10-3 NA NA CAISPTGRNEQFF TGTGCCATCAGCCCGACAGGCCGGAATGAGCAGTTCTTC
TRBJ2-3 TRBV19 NA TRBD2 CASSTTGTSDDTQYF TGTGCCAGTAGTACAACCGGGACTAGCGACGATACGCAGTATTTT
TRBJ1-4 TRBV6-6 NA TRBD1 CASTADRVNEKLFF TGTGCCAGCACCGCAGACAGGGTTAATGAAAAACTGTTTTTT
TRBJ1-2 TRBV28 NA TRBD1 CASSLKQGRGYTF TGTGCCAGCAGTTTAAAACAGGGGAGGGGCTACACCTTC
TRBJ2-5 TRBV3-1/TRBV3-2 NA TRBD2 CASSQVLAGGPDQETQYF TGTGCCAGCAGCCAAGTACTAGCGGGAGGGCCGGACCAAGAGACCCAGTACTTC
TRBJ1-5 TRBV30 NA NA CAWNRELGSNQPQHF TGTGCCTGGAACAGGGAATTGGGGAGCAATCAGCCCCAGCATTTT
TRBJ2-5 TRBV6-2/TRBV6-3 NA NA CASSSSGCQYF TGTGCCAGCAGTTCGTCAGGATGTCAGTACTTC
TRBJ1-5 TRBV28 NA NA CASSHPSNQPQHF TGTGCCAGCAGTCACCCCAGTAATCAGCCCCAGCATTTT
TRBJ1-1 TRBV29-1 NA NA CSVHASGNTEAFF TGCAGCGTCCACGCGAGCGGGAACACTGAAGCTTTCTTT
TRBJ2-3 TRBV11-2 NA NA CASRPGVTDTQYF TGTGCCAGCAGGCCAGGGGTTACAGATACGCAGTATTTT
TRBJ1-5 TRBV7-2 NA NA CASSPFGLGQPQHF TGTGCCAGCAGCCCCTTTGGGTTAGGTCAGCCCCAGCATTTT
TRBJ1-1 TRBV25-1 NA NA CASSKGVGTEAFF TGTGCCAGCAGTAAGGGCGTAGGCACTGAAGCTTTCTTT
TRBJ1-2 TRBV7-9 NA NA CASSLDTGYGYTF TGTGCCAGCAGCTTAGACACAGGGTACGGCTACACCTTC
TRBJ2-1 TRBV19 NA NA CASSPEMIYSYNEQFF TGTGCCAGTAGTCCTGAGATGATATACTCCTACAATGAGCAGTTCTTC
TRBJ2-7 TRBV20-1 NA NA CSARADYEQYF TGCAGTGCTAGAGCAGACTACGAGCAGTACTTC
TRBJ2-7 TRBV11-3 NA NA CASSSTVSYEQYF TGTGCCAGCAGCTCAACAGTCTCCTACGAGCAGTACTTC
TRBJ2-5 TRBV3-1/TRBV3-2 NA TRBD1 CASSGTGGKETQYF TGTGCCAGCAGCGGGACAGGGGGTAAAGAGACCCAGTACTTC
TRBJ1-2 TRBV3-1/TRBV3-2 few NA CASSPDRNYGYTF TGTGCCAGCAGCCCGGACAGAAACTATGGCTACACCTTC
TRBJ2-7 TRBV28 NA NA CASSLGGTSLREQYF TGTGCCAGCAGTTTGGGCGGGACGTCGCTACGCGAGCAGTACTTC
TRBJ1-6 TRBV28 NA TRBD1 CASSPTGGIISPLHF TGTGCCAGCAGTCCGACAGGGGGGATAATCTCACCCCTCCACTTT
TRBJ2-7 TRBV5-4 NA TRBD2 CASSLFDWSSGEEQYF TGTGCCAGCAGCTTGTTTGATTGGTCTAGCGGAGAGGAGCAGTACTTC
TRBJ1-2 TRBV9 NA NA CASSAATGYGYTF TGTGCCAGCAGCGCGGCGACAGGCTATGGCTACACCTTC
TRBJ2-6 TRBV27 once NA CASKKDGGSGANVLTF TGTGCCAGCAAGAAGGATGGGGGCTCTGGGGCCAACGTCCTGACTTTC
TRBJ2-5 TRBV19 NA NA CASSRGREDQETQYF TGTGCCAGTAGTAGGGGCAGGGAGGACCAAGAGACCCAGTACTTC
TRBJ1-4 TRBV27 NA NA CASAPWDGNEKLFF TGTGCCAGCGCCCCGTGGGACGGTAATGAAAAACTGTTTTTT
TRBJ1-2 TRBV7-9 NA NA CASSLYGSGYTF TGTGCCAGCAGCTTATATGGGAGTGGCTACACCTTC
TRBJ1-5 TRBV6-1 NA TRBD1 CASSEGTGINQRGAQHF TGTGCCAGCAGTGAAGGGACAGGTATCAATCAAAGGGGCGCCCAGCATTTT
TRBJ1-1 TRBV4-2 NA TRBD1 CASSRTGSDTEAFF TGTGCCAGCAGCCGGACAGGTTCTGACACTGAAGCTTTCTTT
TRBJ1-5 TRBV19 NA NA CASSISQFNQPQHF TGTGCCAGTAGTATATCTCAGTTCAATCAGCCCCAGCATTTT
TRBJ2-5 TRBV2 NA TRBD1 CASSLTGTGQETQYF TGTGCCAGCAGTCTAACCGGGACAGGCCAAGAGACCCAGTACTTC
TRBJ2-3 TRBV7-3 NA TRBD1 CASSGYRGDTQYF TGTGCCAGCAGCGGCTACAGGGGCGATACGCAGTATTTT
TRBJ1-6 TRBV9 NA NA CASSPLGESGYSPLHF TGTGCCAGCAGCCCCCTAGGGGAAAGCGGCTATTCACCCCTCCACTTT
TRBJ1-1 TRBV28 NA TRBD1 CASSLGGGGTEAFF TGTGCCAGCAGTTTGGGAGGGGGCGGTACTGAAGCTTTCTTT
TRBJ2-2 TRBV13 NA NA CASSSILGTGELFF TGTGCCAGCAGCTCTATCCTGGGGACCGGGGAGCTGTTTTTT
TRBJ2-4 TRBV6-2/TRBV6-3 NA TRBD2 CASSYSTGLKNIQYF TGTGCCAGCAGTTACTCTACGGGACTAAAAAACATTCAGTACTTC
TRBJ2-1 TRBV7-8 NA NA CASSSTSPLATQYNEQFF TGTGCCAGCAGCTCCACAAGCCCCTTAGCGACACAGTACAATGAGCAGTTCTTC
TRBJ1-3 TRBV12-5 NA NA CASGFSQGNSGNTIYF TGTGCTAGTGGTTTTAGCCAGGGGAACTCTGGAAACACCATATATTTT
TRBJ1-4 TRBV30 NA TRBD1 CAWRIPTGRVGEKLFF TGTGCCTGGAGGATCCCGACAGGGAGGGTCGGTGAAAAACTGTTTTTT
TRBJ1-1 TRBV19 once NA CASTLGQGSFEAFF TGTGCCAGTACCCTGGGGCAGGGAAGCTTTGAAGCTTTCTTT
TRBJ2-1 TRBV5-1 NA NA CASSLGVGGRFSYNEQFF TGCGCCAGCAGCTTGGGTGTCGGGGGAAGGTTCTCCTACAATGAGCAGTTCTTC